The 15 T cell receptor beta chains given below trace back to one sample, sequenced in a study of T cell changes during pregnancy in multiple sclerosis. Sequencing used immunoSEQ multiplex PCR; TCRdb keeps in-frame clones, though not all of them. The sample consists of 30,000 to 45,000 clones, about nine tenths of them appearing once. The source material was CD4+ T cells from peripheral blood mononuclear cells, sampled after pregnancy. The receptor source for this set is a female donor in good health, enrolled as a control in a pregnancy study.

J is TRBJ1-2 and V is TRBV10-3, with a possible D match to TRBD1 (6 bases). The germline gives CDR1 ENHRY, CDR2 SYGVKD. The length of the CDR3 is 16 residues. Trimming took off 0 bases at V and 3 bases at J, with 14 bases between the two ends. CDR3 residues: CAISESLSGQDYGYTF. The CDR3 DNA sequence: TGTGCCATCAGTGAGTCTTTATCGGGACAAGACTATGGCTACACCTTC.

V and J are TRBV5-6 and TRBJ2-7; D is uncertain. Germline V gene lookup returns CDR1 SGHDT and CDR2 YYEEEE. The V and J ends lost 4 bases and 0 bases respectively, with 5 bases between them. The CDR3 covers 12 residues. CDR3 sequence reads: CASSLVSYEQYF. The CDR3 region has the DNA TGTGCCAGCAGCCTCGTCTCCTACGAGCAGTACTTC. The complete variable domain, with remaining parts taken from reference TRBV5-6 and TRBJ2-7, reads DAGVTQSPTHLIKTRGQQVTLRCSPKSGHDTVSWYQQALGQGPQFIFQYYEEEERQRGNFPDRFSGHQFPNYSSELNVNALLLGDSALYLCASSLVSYEQYFGPGTRLTVT.

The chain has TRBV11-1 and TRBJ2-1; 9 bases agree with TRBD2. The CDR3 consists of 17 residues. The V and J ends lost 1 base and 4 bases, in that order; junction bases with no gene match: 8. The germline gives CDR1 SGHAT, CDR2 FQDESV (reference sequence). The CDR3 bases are TGTGCCAGCAGCTTAGATGTACTAGCGGGTCCTTACAATGAGCAGTTCTTC. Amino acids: CASSLDVLAGPYNEQFF.

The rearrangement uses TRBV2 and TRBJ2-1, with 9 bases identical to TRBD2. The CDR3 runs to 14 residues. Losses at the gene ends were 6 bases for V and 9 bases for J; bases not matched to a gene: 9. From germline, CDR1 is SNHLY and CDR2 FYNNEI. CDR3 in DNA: TGTGCCAGCAGGCTAGCGGGGTCCGGGGGTGAGCAGTTCTTC. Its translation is CASRLAGSGGEQFF.

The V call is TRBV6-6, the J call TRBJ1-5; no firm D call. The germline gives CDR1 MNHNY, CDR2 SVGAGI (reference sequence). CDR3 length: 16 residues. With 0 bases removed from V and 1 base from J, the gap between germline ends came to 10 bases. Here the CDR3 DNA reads TGTGCCAGCAGTTACTCGGTCCAGTCGAGCAATCAGCCCCAGCATTTT. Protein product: CASSYSVQSSNQPQHF.

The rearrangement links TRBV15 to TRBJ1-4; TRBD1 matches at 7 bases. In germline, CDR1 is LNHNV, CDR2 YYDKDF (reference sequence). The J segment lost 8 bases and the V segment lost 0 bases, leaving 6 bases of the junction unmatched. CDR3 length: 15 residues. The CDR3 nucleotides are TGTGCCACCAGCAGAGAATGGACAGGCGTAGAAAAACTGTTTTTT. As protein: CATSREWTGVEKLFF.

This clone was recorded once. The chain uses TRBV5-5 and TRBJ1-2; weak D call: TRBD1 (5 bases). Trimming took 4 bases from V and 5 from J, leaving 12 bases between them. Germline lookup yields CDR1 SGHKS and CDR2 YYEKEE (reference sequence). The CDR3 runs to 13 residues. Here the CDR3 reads CASSPEKGYGYTF. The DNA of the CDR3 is TGTGCCAGCAGCCCGGAGAAGGGGTATGGCTACACCTTC.

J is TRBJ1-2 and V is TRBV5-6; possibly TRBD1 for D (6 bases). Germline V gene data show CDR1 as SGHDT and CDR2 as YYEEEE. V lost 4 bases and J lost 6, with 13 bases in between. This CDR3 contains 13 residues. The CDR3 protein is CASSPQGRNGYTF. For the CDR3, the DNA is TGTGCCAGCAGCCCCCAGGGGAGAAATGGCTACACCTTC.

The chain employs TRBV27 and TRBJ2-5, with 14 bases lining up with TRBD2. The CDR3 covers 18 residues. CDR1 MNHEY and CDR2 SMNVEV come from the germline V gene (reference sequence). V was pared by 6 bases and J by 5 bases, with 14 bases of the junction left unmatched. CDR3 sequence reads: CASRREGTSGGRGETQYF. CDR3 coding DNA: TGTGCCAGCAGAAGGGAGGGGACTAGCGGGGGTAGGGGGGAGACCCAGTACTTC.

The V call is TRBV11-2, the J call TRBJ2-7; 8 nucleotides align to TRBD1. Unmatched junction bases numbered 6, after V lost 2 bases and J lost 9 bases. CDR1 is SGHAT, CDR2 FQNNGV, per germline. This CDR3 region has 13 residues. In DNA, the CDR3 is TGTGCCAGCAGCTTAAAATTAGGGACAGGGCAGTACTTC. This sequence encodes CASSLKLGTGQYF.

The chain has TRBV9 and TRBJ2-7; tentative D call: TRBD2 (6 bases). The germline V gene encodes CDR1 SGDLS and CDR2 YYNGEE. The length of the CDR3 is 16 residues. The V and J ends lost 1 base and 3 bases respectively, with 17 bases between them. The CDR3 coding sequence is TGTGCCAGCAGCGTACTTTCCGGGAGAAGTCTCTACGAGCAGTACTTC. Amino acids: CASSVLSGRSLYEQYF.

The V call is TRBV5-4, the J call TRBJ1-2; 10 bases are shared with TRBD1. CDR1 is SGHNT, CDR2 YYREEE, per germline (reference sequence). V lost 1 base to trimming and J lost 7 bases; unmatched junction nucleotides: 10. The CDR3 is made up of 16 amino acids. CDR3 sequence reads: CASSLLPGQGSGGYTF. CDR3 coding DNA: TGTGCCAGCAGCTTGCTACCGGGACAGGGGTCGGGTGGCTACACCTTC.

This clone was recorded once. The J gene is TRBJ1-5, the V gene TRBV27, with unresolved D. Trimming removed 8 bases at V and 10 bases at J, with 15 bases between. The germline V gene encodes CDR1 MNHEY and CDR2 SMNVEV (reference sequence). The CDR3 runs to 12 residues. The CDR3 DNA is TGTGCCAGCGCCGACAACCGTGGCCCCCAGCATTTT. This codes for CASADNRGPQHF.

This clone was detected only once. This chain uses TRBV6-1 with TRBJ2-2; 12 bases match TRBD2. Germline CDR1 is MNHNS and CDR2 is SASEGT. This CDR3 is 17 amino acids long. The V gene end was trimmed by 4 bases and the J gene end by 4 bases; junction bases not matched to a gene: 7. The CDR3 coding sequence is TGTGCCAGCAGTGCCCTAGCGGGGGGGCGGATCACCGGGGAGCTGTTTTTT. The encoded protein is CASSALAGGRITGELFF.

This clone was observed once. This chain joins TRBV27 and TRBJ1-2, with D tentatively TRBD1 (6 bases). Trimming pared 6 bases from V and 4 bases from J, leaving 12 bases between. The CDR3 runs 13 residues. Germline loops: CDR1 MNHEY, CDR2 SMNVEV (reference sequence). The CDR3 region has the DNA TGTGCCAGCAGCCGACAGGAAACCTATGGCTACACCTTC. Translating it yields CASSRQETYGYTF.